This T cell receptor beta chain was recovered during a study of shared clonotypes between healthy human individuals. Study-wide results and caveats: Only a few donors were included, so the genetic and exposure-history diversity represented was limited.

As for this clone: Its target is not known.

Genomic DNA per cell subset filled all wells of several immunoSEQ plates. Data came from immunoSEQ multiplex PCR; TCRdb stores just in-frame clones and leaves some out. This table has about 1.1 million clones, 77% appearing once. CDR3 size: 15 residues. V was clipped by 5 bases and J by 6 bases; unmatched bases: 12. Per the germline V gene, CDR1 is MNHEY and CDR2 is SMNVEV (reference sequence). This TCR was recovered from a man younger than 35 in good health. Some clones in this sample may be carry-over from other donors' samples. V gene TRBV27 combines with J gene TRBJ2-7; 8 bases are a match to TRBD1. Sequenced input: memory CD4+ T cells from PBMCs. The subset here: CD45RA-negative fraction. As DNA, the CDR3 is TGTGCCAGCAGTGAAAGGGACAGGCCCCTCAGCGAGCAGTACTTC. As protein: CASSERDRPLSEQYF.